This T cell receptor beta chain derives from a study of blood T cell repertoires in COVID-19. Turning to the study itself: Specimens from acute and convalescent COVID-19 originated in the United States, Italy and Spain. Nucleic acid was either cDNA or gDNA, and it came from T cells, B-cell-depleted T cells, or PBMCs.

In the original processing: How many nucleated cells were present was estimated from reference gene primer amplification. Produced via immunoSEQ multiplex PCR; TCRdb's table is partial and in-frame only. The V and J calls and the clone size are those of that table, but D and trimming were determined from the DNA. The sample lists about 260,000 clones, 80% to 90% occurring once. Trimming removed 3 bases from V and 5 bases from J, with 8 bases in between. CDR3 length equals 13 residues. Germline CDR1 and CDR2: SGHTA and FQGNSA. V usage is TRBV7-2 and J usage is TRBJ1-5; D gene unclear. This TCR derives from a woman between 40 and 55 years old who had recovered from COVID-19. The sequencing sample was made of peripheral blood. The DNA for the CDR3 is TGTGCCAGCAGCTTTATGGAGGATCAGCCCCAGCATTTT. Translation gives CASSFMEDQPQHF.